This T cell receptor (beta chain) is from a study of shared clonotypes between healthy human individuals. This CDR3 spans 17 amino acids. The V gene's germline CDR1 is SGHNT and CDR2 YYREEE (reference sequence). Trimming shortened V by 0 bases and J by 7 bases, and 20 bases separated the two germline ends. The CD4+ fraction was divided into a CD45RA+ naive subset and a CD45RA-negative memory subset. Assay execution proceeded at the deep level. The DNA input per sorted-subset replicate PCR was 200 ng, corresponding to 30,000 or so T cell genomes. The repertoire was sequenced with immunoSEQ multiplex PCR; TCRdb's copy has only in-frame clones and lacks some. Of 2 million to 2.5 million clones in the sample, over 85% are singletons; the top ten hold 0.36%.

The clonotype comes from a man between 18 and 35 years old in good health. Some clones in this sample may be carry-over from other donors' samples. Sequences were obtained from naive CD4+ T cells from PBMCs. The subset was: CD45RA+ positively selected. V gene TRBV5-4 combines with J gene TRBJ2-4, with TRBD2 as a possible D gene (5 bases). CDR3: CASSLAVGSGGGNIQYF. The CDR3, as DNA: TGTGCCAGCAGCTTGGCCGTGGGGAGCGGAGGTGGGAACATTCAGTACTTC.